The present T cell receptor beta chain was sequenced within a study of T cell repertoires in cytomegalovirus infection. In the study overall: It was recently identified HLA-C-restricted and well-studied HLA-B-restricted CMV epitopes that the study used. Public TCR beta signatures provided an indication of both CMV infection and a matching HLA type.

About this clonotype itself: Its cognate antigen is unknown. This sequence may be a read error, since a much larger clone differs from it by one base.

MiXCR, applied by TCRdb to the reads, yields one record per CDR3 protein. In the table there are approximately 1,000,000 distinct CDR3 sequences, 31% of which are singletons. Study conclusions and caveats: In two of eight donors, the top clonotype was HLA-C-restricted CMV-specific. Cumulated frequencies of public TCR beta families served to identify carriers of CMV plus the relevant HLA.

The CDR3 loop spans 15 amino acids. The V and J ends lost 5 bases and 8 bases, in that order; junction bases with no gene match: 11. CDR1 is SGHVT, CDR2 SQSDAQ, per germline. The receptor was isolated from a human donor in good health (CMV status not recorded). Some clones in this sample may be carry-over from other donors' samples. The source material was cultured CD8+ T cells from PBMCs, sampled from culture after CMV antigen stimulation. The rearrangement joins TRBV7-4 to TRBJ2-1; TRBD1 matches at 8 bases. The CDR3: CASSLSRGPKDEQFF. DNA of the CDR3: TGTGCCAGCAGCCTAAGCAGGGGGCCTAAGGATGAGCAGTTCTTC. Looking up the rest from reference TRBV7-4 and TRBJ2-1 gives the full variable domain: GAGVSQSPRYKVAKRGRDVALRCDSISGHVTLYWYRQTLGQGSEVLTYSQSDAQRDKSGRPSGRFSAERPERSVSTLKIQRTEQGDSAVYLCASSLSRGPKDEQFFGPGTRLTVL.